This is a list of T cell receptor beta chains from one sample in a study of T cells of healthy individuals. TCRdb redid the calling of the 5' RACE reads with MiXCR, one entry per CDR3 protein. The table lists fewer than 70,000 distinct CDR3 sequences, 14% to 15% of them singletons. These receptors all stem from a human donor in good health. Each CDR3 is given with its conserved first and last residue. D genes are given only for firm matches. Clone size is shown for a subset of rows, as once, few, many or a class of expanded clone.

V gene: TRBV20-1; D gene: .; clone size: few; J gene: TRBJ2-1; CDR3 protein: CSARDPGQSSYNEQFF; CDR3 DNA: TGCAGTGCTAGAGACCCCGGGCAGTCCTCTTACAATGAGCAGTTCTTC
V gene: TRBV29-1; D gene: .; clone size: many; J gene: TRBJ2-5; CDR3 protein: CSAAKETQYF; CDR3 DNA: TGCAGCGCGGCTAAAGAGACCCAGTACTTC
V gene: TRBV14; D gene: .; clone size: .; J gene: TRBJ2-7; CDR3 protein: CASSHDPYEQYF; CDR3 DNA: TGTGCCAGCAGCCATGACCCCTACGAGCAGTACTTC
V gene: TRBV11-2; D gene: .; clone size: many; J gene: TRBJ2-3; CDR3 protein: CASSFDRRGSGGTDTQYF; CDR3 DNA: TGTGCCAGCAGCTTCGACAGGAGAGGGTCGGGTGGCACAGATACGCAGTATTTT
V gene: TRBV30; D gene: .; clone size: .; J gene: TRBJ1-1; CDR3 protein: CAWKEGPPVNTEAFF; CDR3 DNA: TGTGCCTGGAAAGAGGGTCCCCCTGTGAACACTGAAGCTTTCTTT
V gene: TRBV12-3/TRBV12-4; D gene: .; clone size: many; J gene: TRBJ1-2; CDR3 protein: CASSFPAGNYGYTF; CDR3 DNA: TGTGCCAGCAGCTTTCCCGCAGGAAACTATGGCTACACCTTC
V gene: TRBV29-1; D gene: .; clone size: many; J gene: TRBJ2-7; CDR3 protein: CSVVGDRYEQYF; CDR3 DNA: TGCAGCGTCGTGGGGGACCGGTACGAGCAGTACTTC
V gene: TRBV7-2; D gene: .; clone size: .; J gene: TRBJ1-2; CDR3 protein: CASSFGPNYGYTF; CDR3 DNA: TGTGCCAGCAGCTTTGGCCCTAACTATGGCTACACCTTC
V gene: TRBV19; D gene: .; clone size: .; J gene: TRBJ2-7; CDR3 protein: CASPVDLKSHYEQYF; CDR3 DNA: TGTGCCAGCCCCGTCGACTTGAAATCTCACTACGAGCAGTACTTC
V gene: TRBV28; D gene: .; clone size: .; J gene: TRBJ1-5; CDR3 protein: CASSLSGGNKPQHF; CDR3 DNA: TGTGCCAGCAGTTTATCGGGGGGGAATAAGCCCCAGCATTTT
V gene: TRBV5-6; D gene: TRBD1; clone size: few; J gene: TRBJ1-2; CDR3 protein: CASSEAGGYGYTF; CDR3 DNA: TGTGCCAGCAGTGAGGCAGGGGGCTATGGCTACACCTTC
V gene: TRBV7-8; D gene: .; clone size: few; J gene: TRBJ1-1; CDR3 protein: CASSSTAATEAFF; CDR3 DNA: TGTGCCAGCAGCTCAACCGCGGCCACTGAAGCTTTCTTT
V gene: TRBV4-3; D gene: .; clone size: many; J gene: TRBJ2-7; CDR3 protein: CASSQGRAYEQYF; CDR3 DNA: TGCGCCAGCAGCCAAGGAAGAGCCTACGAGCAGTACTTC
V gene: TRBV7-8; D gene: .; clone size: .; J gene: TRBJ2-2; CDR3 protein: CASSLVIGLGTGELFF; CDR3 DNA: TGTGCCAGCAGCTTAGTGATAGGCTTGGGAACCGGGGAGCTGTTTTTT
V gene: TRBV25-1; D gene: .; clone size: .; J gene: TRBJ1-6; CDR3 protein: CASKRGGNSPLHF; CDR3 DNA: TGTGCCAGCAAAAGGGGAGGGAATTCACCCCTCCACTTT
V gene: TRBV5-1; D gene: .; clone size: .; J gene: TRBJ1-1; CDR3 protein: CASSPEVGGTEAFF; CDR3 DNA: TGCGCCAGCAGCCCGGAAGTCGGGGGAACTGAAGCTTTCTTT
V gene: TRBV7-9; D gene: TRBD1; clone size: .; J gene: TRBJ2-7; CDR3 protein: CASSVSQGAAYEQYF; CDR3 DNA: TGTGCCAGCAGCGTCTCACAGGGGGCGGCCTACGAGCAGTACTTC
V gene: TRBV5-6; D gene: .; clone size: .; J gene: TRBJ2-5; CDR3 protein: CASSLTYTPQETQYF; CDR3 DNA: TGTGCCAGCAGCCTGACGTACACGCCCCAAGAGACCCAGTACTTC
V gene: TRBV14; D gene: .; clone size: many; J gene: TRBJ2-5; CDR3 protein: CASSQDPQETQYF; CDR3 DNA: TGTGCCAGCAGCCAAGATCCCCAAGAGACCCAGTACTTC
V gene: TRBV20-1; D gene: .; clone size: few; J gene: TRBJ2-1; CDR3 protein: CSATMESSGQFF; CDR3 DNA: TGCAGTGCCACCATGGAGAGTTCTGGGCAGTTCTTC
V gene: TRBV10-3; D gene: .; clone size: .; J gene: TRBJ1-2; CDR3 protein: CAIGGGSDYGYTF; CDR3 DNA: TGTGCCATCGGGGGGGGTAGCGACTATGGCTACACCTTC
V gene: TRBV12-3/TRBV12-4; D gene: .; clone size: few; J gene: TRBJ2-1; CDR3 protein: CASTRGGGSEQFF; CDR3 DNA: TGTGCCAGCACAAGGGGAGGTGGGAGTGAGCAGTTCTTC
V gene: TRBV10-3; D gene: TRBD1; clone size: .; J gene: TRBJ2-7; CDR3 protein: CAISDRRQGREQYF; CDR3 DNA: TGTGCCATCAGTGATCGCCGACAGGGACGCGAGCAGTACTTC
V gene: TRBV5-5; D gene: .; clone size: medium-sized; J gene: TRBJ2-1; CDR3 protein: CASSLGQRSYNEQFF; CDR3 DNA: TGTGCCAGCAGCTTGGGCCAGCGGTCCTACAATGAGCAGTTCTTC
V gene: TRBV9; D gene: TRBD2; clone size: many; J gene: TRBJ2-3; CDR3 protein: CASSVGLAGAAADTQYF; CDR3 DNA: TGTGCCAGCAGCGTAGGCCTAGCGGGAGCCGCGGCAGATACGCAGTATTTT
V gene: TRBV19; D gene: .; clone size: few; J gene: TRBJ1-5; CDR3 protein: CASRNSGRANQPQHF; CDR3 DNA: TGTGCCAGTAGAAACTCGGGCAGGGCCAATCAGCCCCAGCATTTT